The present T cell receptor beta chain was sequenced within a study of blood T cell repertoires in COVID-19. On the study more broadly: Samples taken during acute and convalescent COVID-19 were collected in the United States, Italy and Spain.

Germline V gene sequence: CDR1 MGHRA, CDR2 YSYEKL. CDR3 length equals 14 residues. V lost 4 bases, J lost 4 bases, and 13 bases lay in between. Original processing notes: For nucleated cells, counts were estimated from reference gene primer amplification. Measured with immunoSEQ multiplex PCR; TCRdb has only the in-frame clones, and not every one. That table is the source of V, J and clone size, and D and trimming were worked out from the DNA. This table has 300,000 to 400,000 clones, 85% to 90% appearing once. The study assigned cohorts using participant-reported clinical history. This chain connects TRBV4-1 to TRBJ1-2; TRBD1 might be the D (5 bases). The sequenced sample consisted of PBMCs or T cells enriched from blood (not recorded which). The receptor was isolated from a man aged 18 to 29 who had recovered from COVID-19. Written as DNA, the CDR3 is TGCGCCAGCAGCCGGAATCAGGGTTCCTATGGCTACACCTTC. Translated: CASSRNQGSYGYTF.